The clone carrying this T cell receptor (beta chain) was detected only a few times. Germline V gene data show CDR1 as SGHTA and CDR2 as FQGNSA. The CDR3 is 17 residues long. V was pared by 3 bases and J by 5 bases, with 19 bases between. This entry is derived from a study of blood T cell repertoires in COVID-19. As for the study in general: The analysed material was cDNA or gDNA that came from T cells, B-cell-depleted T cells, or PBMCs.

Repertoires were generated with immunoSEQ multiplex PCR, while TCRdb's copy carries only in-frame clones and drops some. The repertoire holds 360,000 or so clones, with nearly 90% as singletons. The sequencing input was peripheral blood. The chain employs TRBV7-2 and TRBJ2-2, with D possibly being TRBD1 (5 bases). The TCR sequence derives from a man between 18 and 35 years old with active or convalescent COVID-19. Here the CDR3 DNA reads TGTGCCAGCAGCTTTAGAATAGGGGTGCAGGGAACCGGGGAGCTGTTTTTT. This sequence encodes CASSFRIGVQGTGELFF.